This is a list of T cell receptor beta chains from one sample in a study of blood T cells in healthy people across ages. TCRdb ran MiXCR on the 5' RACE reads and lists one entry per CDR3 protein. The table lists about 1.8 million distinct CDR3 sequences, around 50% of them singletons. The sequenced sample was blood. The origin of the receptors is a woman in her thirties or forties in good health. Both conserved end residues are part of each CDR3. D genes are given only for firm matches. For some rows the clone size is stated as once, few or many, or as a class when expanded; others skip it.

abundance,v_gene,j_gene,d_gene,CDR3nt,CDR3aa
NA,TRBV9,TRBJ2-1,TRBD1,TGTGCCAGCAGCGTAGAATTACAGGGGATACAGAATGAGCAGTTCTTC,CASSVELQGIQNEQFF
NA,TRBV12-3/TRBV12-4,TRBJ2-6,TRBD2,TGTGCCAGCAGCCAGCCTCTAGCGGGTGACTCTGGGGCCAACGTCCTGACTTTC,CASSQPLAGDSGANVLTF
NA,TRBV5-5,TRBJ1-2,NA,TGTGCCAGCAGCCCGAGGAGGGGCCCTAACTATGGCTACACCTTC,CASSPRRGPNYGYTF
NA,TRBV20-1,TRBJ2-1,TRBD2,TGCAGTGCTAGACGCGCGGGGGACTACAATGAGCAGTTCTTC,CSARRAGDYNEQFF
NA,TRBV7-6,TRBJ1-4,NA,TGTGCCAGCAGCGACGGATTGGAGGAAAAACTGTTTTTT,CASSDGLEEKLFF
few,TRBV12-3/TRBV12-4,TRBJ2-3,NA,TGTGCCAGCAGTCTTCTAGCGCAGGGTACAGATACGCAGTATTTT,CASSLLAQGTDTQYF
few,TRBV6-6,TRBJ2-5,NA,TGTGCCAGCAGTTACTCGCCGGCACCGACCCAGTACTTC,CASSYSPAPTQYF
NA,TRBV28,TRBJ2-1,TRBD2,TGTGCCAGCAGTCCTAGCGGGGTAAGAAACAATGAGCAGTTCTTC,CASSPSGVRNNEQFF
NA,TRBV7-3,TRBJ2-5,NA,TGTGCCAGCAGCTTAACGGGGACTCTCCCAGAGACCCAGTACTTC,CASSLTGTLPETQYF
NA,TRBV12-5,TRBJ1-1,NA,TGTGCTAGTGGTTTGGGCCCGGGCTGGACTGAAGCTTTCTTT,CASGLGPGWTEAFF
NA,TRBV10-3,TRBJ1-2,TRBD1,TGTGCCATCGGTGAGGAGAACGGACAGGGGAACTATGGCTACACCTTC,CAIGEENGQGNYGYTF
NA,TRBV28,TRBJ1-2,NA,TGTGCCAGCAGCCCCCATCTGTATGGCTACACCTTC,CASSPHLYGYTF
NA,TRBV10-3,TRBJ2-1,NA,TGTGCCATCACTACTAGCTCCTACAATGAGCAGTTCTTC,CAITTSSYNEQFF
NA,TRBV20-1,TRBJ1-2,NA,TGCAGTGCTAGAGATCCCGGACAAGGTCCTAACTATGGCTACACCTTC,CSARDPGQGPNYGYTF
once,TRBV13,TRBJ1-4,NA,TGTGCCAGCAGCACGCATACAGGAGCAACTAATGAAAAACTGTTTTTT,CASSTHTGATNEKLFF
once,TRBV9,TRBJ1-1,NA,TGTGCCAGCAGCCCCATATCGGGGAACACTGAAGCTTTCTTT,CASSPISGNTEAFF
NA,TRBV3-1,TRBJ1-2,NA,TGTGCCAGCAGTCCCGGGACGGTGGTTGACTACACCTTC,CASSPGTVVDYTF
NA,TRBV7-2,TRBJ1-6,NA,TGTGCCAGCAGCTTAGGGGCAGGCTCCTTGACCCTCCACTTT,CASSLGAGSLTLHF
NA,TRBV19,TRBJ2-4,TRBD1,TGTGCCAGCCAGGGGGATGGGGCCAAAAACATTCAGTACTTC,CASQGDGAKNIQYF
NA,TRBV4-2,TRBJ2-1,NA,TGTGCCAGCAGCCAAACCTCATTTACCGTCAATGAGCAGTTCTTC,CASSQTSFTVNEQFF
NA,TRBV27,TRBJ1-2,NA,TGTGCCAGCAGTTTCTTCCGGGGGCATGACTATGGCTACACCTTC,CASSFFRGHDYGYTF
few,TRBV21-1,TRBJ2-7,NA,TGTGCCAGCAGCTGTAAACGGGGACTACTCTCCTACGAGCAGTACTTC,CASSCKRGLLSYEQYF
NA,TRBV20-1,TRBJ1-2,TRBD1,TGCAGTGCTAGAGAGTCAGGGGGCGCTTATGGCTACACCTTC,CSARESGGAYGYTF
once,TRBV5-1,TRBJ2-7,TRBD2,TGCGCCAGCAGACTAGCGGGGGGCAGCGATGAGCAGTACTTC,CASRLAGGSDEQYF
NA,TRBV6-2/TRBV6-3,TRBJ2-1,NA,TGTGCCAGCAGTCCGAAAGTGGCGGGCGGTGAGCAGTTCTTC,CASSPKVAGGEQFF
NA,TRBV27,TRBJ1-6,TRBD1,TGTGCCAGCAGCCCGGGACAGGGCGCGTGGCCCCTCCACTTT,CASSPGQGAWPLHF
NA,TRBV5-1,TRBJ2-7,NA,TGCGCCAGCAACCCACAGGGTTCCTCCTACGAGCAGTACTTC,CASNPQGSSYEQYF
NA,TRBV6-5,TRBJ1-1,NA,TGTGCCAGCAGTTACAAATTAGGGTTGGCGGCTGAAGCTTTCTTT,CASSYKLGLAAEAFF
NA,TRBV3-1,TRBJ2-1,NA,TGTGCCAGCAACTCTACAAACTCCTACAATGAGCAGTTCTTC,CASNSTNSYNEQFF
few,TRBV4-2,TRBJ2-5,NA,TGTGCCAGCAGCCAAGATGGGGGAGGGGGCCAAGAGACCCAGTACTTC,CASSQDGGGGQETQYF
few,TRBV11-2,TRBJ2-5,NA,TGTGCCAGCACGCAGGAGAACAGGGCCGAGAAAGATCTGATCCAAGAGACCCAGTACTTC,CASTQENRAEKDLIQETQYF
NA,TRBV4-2,TRBJ2-1,TRBD2,TGTGCCAGCGGCGTAGCGGGGGGCTCCTACAATGAGCAGTTCTTC,CASGVAGGSYNEQFF
once,TRBV6-5,TRBJ1-5,NA,TGTGCCAGCAGGTCAAGCAGTAAGAGCAATCAGCCCCAGCATTTT,CASRSSSKSNQPQHF
NA,TRBV6-2/TRBV6-3,TRBJ2-1,NA,TGTGCCAGCAGTTACTCTGAGACCAGCTCCTACAATGAGCAGTTCTTC,CASSYSETSSYNEQFF
many,TRBV12-3/TRBV12-4,TRBJ2-3,NA,TGCGCCAGCAGGCCGGGTCTCAGCACAGATACGCAGTATTTT,CASRPGLSTDTQYF
NA,TRBV7-8,TRBJ2-1,NA,TGTGCCGCACCGGCCCCCAGCATCTCCAATGAGCAGTTCTTC,CAAPAPSISNEQFF
few,TRBV5-1,TRBJ2-3,NA,TGCGCCAGCAGCACGGGGGACAGCGCCTCCACAGATACGCAGTATTTT,CASSTGDSASTDTQYF
NA,TRBV7-9,TRBJ1-6,NA,TGTGCCAGCGCCGGGGACACCAATAATTCACCCCTCCACTTT,CASAGDTNNSPLHF
NA,TRBV28,TRBJ2-7,NA,TGTGCCAGCAGTGTTCAGGAAAACTACGAGCAGTACTTC,CASSVQENYEQYF
NA,TRBV20-1,TRBJ2-6,NA,TGCAGTGCTAGAGAAATCACAGCCCCCGGGGCCAACGTCCTGACTTTC,CSAREITAPGANVLTF
NA,TRBV11-3,TRBJ2-1,TRBD2,TGTGCCAGCAGCGACGACTTGACTAGCGACAGCTCCTACAATGAGCAGTTCTTC,CASSDDLTSDSSYNEQFF
NA,TRBV12-3/TRBV12-4,TRBJ2-3,NA,TGTGCCAGCAGCGGGGATAAAGCAGATACGCAGTATTTT,CASSGDKADTQYF
NA,TRBV7-3,TRBJ1-2,NA,TGTGCCAGCAGCGCAGGGGTGGGGGTCGGCTACACCTTC,CASSAGVGVGYTF
NA,TRBV4-2,TRBJ1-5,TRBD1,TGTGCCAGCAGCCAAGAATGGGGACAGAGCAATCAGCCCCAGCATTTT,CASSQEWGQSNQPQHF
few,TRBV9,TRBJ1-2,NA,TGTGCCAGCAGTCCTAGTTATGGCATCGTCGTGCCTAACTATGGCTACACCTTC,CASSPSYGIVVPNYGYTF
many,TRBV6-2/TRBV6-3,TRBJ2-3,TRBD2,TGTGCCAGCGCAGTGAGTAGCGGGGGCACAGATACGCAGTATTTT,CASAVSSGGTDTQYF
NA,TRBV5-5,TRBJ1-4,NA,TGTGCCAGCAGCGACAGCAGGTTGGGTGAAAAACTGTTTTTT,CASSDSRLGEKLFF
many,TRBV10-3,TRBJ2-5,NA,TGTGCCATCAGTTCACTAACTCAAGAGACCCAGTACTTC,CAISSLTQETQYF
NA,TRBV28,TRBJ1-4,NA,TGTGCCAGCAGACCTAGGACAGAAGCAAATGAAAAACTGTTTTTT,CASRPRTEANEKLFF
few,TRBV7-8,TRBJ2-7,NA,TGTGCCAGCAGCTCATCCGGGACGGTAACCTACGAGCAGTACTTC,CASSSSGTVTYEQYF